This T cell receptor beta chain was recovered during a study of PD-1 blockade in classical Hodgkin lymphoma (dated by TCRdb to 2020 to 2021). For context, the study as a whole: Nivolumab dosing was 3 mg/kg intravenously every 2 weeks, continuing until either disease progression or unacceptable toxicity. A peripheral blood immune signature of response to PD-1 blockade in classical Hodgkin lymphoma was defined using TCR beta sequencing and CyTOF.

This specimen's time point label, interpreted: cycle 4 day 1 (C4D1), after 5 to 7 weeks of nivolumab. Relapse after autologous stem cell transplantation had occurred in all trial patients, and cohorts A, B and C were distinguished by prior brentuximab vedotin exposure. The trial cohort comprised some 60 patients with relapsed/refractory classical Hodgkin lymphoma whose best overall responses were complete response, partial response or progressive disease. In the multi-cohort phase II CheckMate 205 trial, trial patients received single-agent nivolumab. An independent review committee assessed best overall response using the 2007 International Working Group response criteria. PBMCs from the trial were collected at three points: immediately before nivolumab initiation (C1D1), and during therapy at cycle 2 day 1 and cycle 4 day 1. Peripheral blood was collected in 8 mL Vacutainer Cell Preparation Tubes, from which PBMCs were isolated by centrifugation and then cryopreserved.

With respect to this clone: Its antigen specificity is not known. The record has no base qualities; no much larger clone is one base away.

Genomic DNA was extracted with the Qiagen DNeasy kit from unsorted PBMCs and from negatively selected CD4+ and CD8+ fractions. TCR beta CDR3 regions were subjected to amplification by immunoSEQ multiplex PCR with primers that anneal to V and J segments. A synthetic immune receptor repertoire was used to minimize amplification bias, and remaining bias was computationally removed after sequencing. In the paper's pipeline: Repertoire diversity was quantified as the Shannon entropy index using custom Python scripts. Unsorted, CD4+ and CD8+ repertoires were analyzed separately, except in combined analyses where CD4+ and CD8+ sequences were merged in silico. Clonal expansion was defined as at least a 2-fold frequency increase after treatment relative to C1D1, with a pseudocount of 0.5 for undetected baseline clones. Clones with 0 or 1 copy at C1D1 were classified as singleton clones, and clones with 2 or more copies were classified as non-singleton clones. By matching protein sequences in sorted samples from the same patient, clones expanded in unsorted samples were annotated as CD4+, CD8+ or unknown. Wilcoxon tests on paired samples were used to test changes in diversity from C1D1 to C4D1. The clones in this table, taken by TCRdb from immuneACCESS, are in-frame only. Not every clone is retained; where verified, under half of the shortfall comes from an unresolved V gene, and the cause of the rest is unknown. V and J calls and clone size are those listed in that table; D and trimming were worked out from the DNA. The sample yields tens of thousands of clones; approximately 90% were counted once. Around 2.7% of the sample goes to the ten largest clones.

Paper-wide results and their limitations: Patients starting nivolumab less than 1 year after ASCT had lower diversity and were excluded from later analyses to avoid confounding by immune reconstitution. The study was limited to a single clinical trial cohort, and causes of repertoire differences, possibly disease activity or prior therapy, remained undefined. CD4+ but not CD8+ TCR diversity rose significantly by C4D1 (p=0.0027 vs p=0.16), most apparent in complete responders (p=0.02). Baseline TCR diversity was reported to be lower in newly diagnosed patients than in healthy donors and to be lower still in relapsed/refractory patients. Among trial patients, those achieving complete response had baseline diversity similar to that of newly diagnosed patients, while diversity was significantly lower in partial responders and progressors.

As encoded in the germline V gene, CDR1 is LGHNA while CDR2 is YNFKEQ. Germline trimming: 4 bases from V, 4 bases from J; junction bases outside gene matches: 8. The CDR3 numbers 16 residues from cysteine through phenylalanine. Here the CDR3 DNA is all that survives: 48 bases in frame from base 1. This specimen was peripheral blood mononuclear cells (PBMCs), taken before the fourth cycle of nivolumab. This TCR was recovered from a human donor with classical Hodgkin lymphoma. The sequence is built from TRBV4-2 and TRBJ2-2, and 8 bases in between align with TRBD2. CDR3 sequence: CASSPVWLAGTGELFF. In nucleotides, the sequence is TGTGCCAGCAGCCCGGTGTGGCTAGCGGGCACCGGGGAGCTGTTTTTT.